A selection of T cell receptor beta chains follows, all from one sample in a study of identical twins. TCRdb processed the 5' RACE reads anew with MiXCR; each CDR3 protein has one entry. The sample lists 700,000 or so distinct CDR3 sequences, less than 10% occurring once. The data also belong to a second study, concerning yellow fever vaccine responses in identical twins.

Sequenced sample: PBMCs. Receptors were obtained from a woman under 30 in good health. Each CDR3 is given with its conserved first and last residue. D genes are given only for firm matches. Only part of the rows carry a size: once, few, many, or a class if the clone is expanded.

d_gene | abundance | j_gene | v_gene | CDR3aa | CDR3nt
- | many | TRBJ2-2 | TRBV29-1 | CSVEAGTGELFF | TGCAGCGTTGAGGCGGGAACCGGGGAGCTGTTTTTT
- | - | TRBJ1-6 | TRBV28 | CASSSAGSSYNSPLHF | TGTGCCAGCAGTTCCGCAGGCAGCTCCTATAATTCACCCCTCCACTTT
- | few | TRBJ2-7 | TRBV25-1 | CASSLVFMAIYEQYF | TGTGCCAGCTCGCTTGTATTCATGGCAATCTACGAGCAGTACTTC
TRBD2 | - | TRBJ2-1 | TRBV7-2 | CASSFGGGPNEQFF | TGTGCCAGCAGCTTCGGGGGAGGGCCCAATGAGCAGTTCTTC
- | few | TRBJ1-1 | TRBV5-1 | CASGVTENTEAFF | TGCGCCAGCGGGGTGACAGAGAACACTGAAGCTTTCTTT
- | few | TRBJ2-7 | TRBV3-1 | CASSQRGGHEQYF | TGTGCCAGCAGCCAGCGTGGGGGCCACGAGCAGTACTTC
TRBD1 | many | TRBJ1-2 | TRBV7-9 | CASSPGQGGDGYTF | TGTGCCAGCAGCCCCGGACAGGGGGGAGATGGCTACACCTTC
- | - | TRBJ2-7 | TRBV28 | CASSPYRVSYEQYF | TGTGCCAGCAGTCCCTACAGGGTTTCCTACGAGCAGTACTTC
- | many | TRBJ1-4 | TRBV4-1 | CASSQGGSFNEKLFF | TGCGCCAGCAGCCAAGGAGGCAGCTTCAATGAAAAACTGTTTTTT
TRBD2 | few | TRBJ2-1 | TRBV20-1 | CSARVSGRKVSYNEQFF | TGCAGTGCTAGAGTTAGCGGGAGGAAAGTTTCCTACAATGAGCAGTTCTTC
- | - | TRBJ2-5 | TRBV10-3 | CAISDQDTSLQETQYF | TGTGCCATCAGTGATCAGGACACCTCCCTCCAAGAGACCCAGTACTTC